This T cell receptor (beta chain) originates from a study of T-cell memory formation after mild COVID-19. Across the study: Clustering of TCRs was largely donor specific.

CDR1 is MNHEY and CDR2 is SVGEGT in the germline V gene. V was clipped by 0 bases and J by 2 bases; unmatched bases: 15. The CDR3 spans 20 residues. This clonotype came up a few times. The antigen is unknown. General study results and limits: Clones that contracted clustered mainly in CM and EM if CD4+ and in EMRA if CD8+.

TCRdb analysed the 5' RACE reads with MiXCR anew, one entry per CDR3 protein. This sample has nearly 110,000 distinct CDR3 sequences, with over 13% found just once. The chain joins TRBV6-2 or TRBV6-3 to TRBJ1-1; 10 nucleotides line up with TRBD1. The sample taken for sequencing was PBMCs or a T cell subset sorted from them (not recorded which). This clonotype was obtained from a young man who had mild COVID-19 (a few samples of this study predate the infection). Cell type and time point are not known. In nucleotides, the CDR3 is TGTGCCAGCAGTTACTCGAGGGGACAGGGGACACCCCGAATCAACACTGAAGCTTTCTTT. It codes for CASSYSRGQGTPRINTEAFF.